This T cell receptor (beta chain) originates from a study of shared clonotypes between healthy human individuals. As to this clone: No antigen is known for it.

Naive CD8 populations comprised CD45RO-negative cells positively selected for CCR7, excluding terminally differentiated effector memory CD45RA+ cells. Points from the study as a whole: Specimens sampled were limited to blood, with tissue repertoires likely differing. Naive subsets usually exceeded memory subsets in estimated richness.

Only in-frame clones appear in the TCRdb table, and some are missing; sequencing was by immunoSEQ multiplex PCR. The table includes 1.5 million to 2.5 million clones, approximately 94% detected once. The CDR3 sequence is 13 residues long. Germline-derived CDR1 and CDR2 are SGHNT and YYREEE (reference sequence). Trimming cost V 4 bases and J 4 bases, with 9 bases left between them. Sequencing was done on a sample of naive CD8+ T cells sorted from blood. This TCR derives from a man younger than 35 in good health. The V and J genes are TRBV5-4 and TRBJ1-3, with D maybe TRBD1 (5 bases). The CDR3 coding sequence is TGTGCCAGCAGCGAGGGGTACGGAAACACCATATATTTT. This gives the protein CASSEGYGNTIYF.